Listed here is a single TCR beta chain. The primer mix had 60 Vbeta and 13 Jbeta primers. Assay: immunoSEQ multiplex PCR; the TCRdb copy retains only in-frame clones and omits some. Counted here are 150,000 to 200,000 clones, 75% to 80% occurring once; the ten biggest clones make up under 7%. The sample comes from a study of cytomegalovirus exposure and HLA in healthy donors. J gave up 5 bases and V 6 bases, and 3 bases lay outside the gene matches. Germline-derived CDR1 and CDR2 are SGHTA and FQGNSA. The length of the CDR3 is 14 residues. The sequenced sample consisted of PBMCs. The genes are TRBV7-2 and TRBJ2-2; 10 bases are shared with TRBD2. The sequence came from a woman in her twenties or thirties in good health and CMV-seropositive. CDR3 sequence reads: CASRGLASTGELFF. The DNA of the CDR3 is TGTGCCAGCAGGGGACTAGCGTCTACCGGGGAGCTGTTTTTT.